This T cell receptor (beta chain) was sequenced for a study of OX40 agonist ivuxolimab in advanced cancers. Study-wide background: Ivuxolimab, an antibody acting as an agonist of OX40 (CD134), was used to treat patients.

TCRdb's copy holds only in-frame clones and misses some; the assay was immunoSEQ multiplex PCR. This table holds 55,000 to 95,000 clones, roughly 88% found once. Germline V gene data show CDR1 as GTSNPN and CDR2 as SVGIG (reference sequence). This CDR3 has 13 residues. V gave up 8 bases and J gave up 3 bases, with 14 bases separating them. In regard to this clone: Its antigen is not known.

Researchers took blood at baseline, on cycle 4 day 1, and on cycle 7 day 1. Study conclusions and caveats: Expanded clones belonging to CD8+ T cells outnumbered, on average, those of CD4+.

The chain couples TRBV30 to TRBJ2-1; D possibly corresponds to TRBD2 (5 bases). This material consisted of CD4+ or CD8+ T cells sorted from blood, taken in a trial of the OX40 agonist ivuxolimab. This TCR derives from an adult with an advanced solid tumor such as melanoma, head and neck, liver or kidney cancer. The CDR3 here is CATLLRGYNEQFF. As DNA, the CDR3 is TGTGCCACCCTGCTTCGGGGCTACAATGAGCAGTTCTTC.